This TCR beta chain was sequenced in a study of sequential checkpoint blockade in melanoma. Overall study: Patients were randomized 1:1 to nivolumab-then-ipilimumab or ipilimumab-then-nivolumab first-line. Both treatment sequences were followed by maintenance nivolumab.

This sample's treatment: randomized to nivolumab then ipilimumab (arm A) or the reverse (arm B). None of the patients previously received DNA-damaging chemotherapy. Sorted cells were live CD3+CD8+, lacking CD19 and CD56, from PBMCs. Using immunoSEQ multiplex PCR, the repertoire was profiled, and TCRdb retains in-frame clones only, with some absent. The repertoire holds 10,000 or so clones, with more than 70% as singletons. V gave up 5 bases and J gave up 0 bases, with 8 bases separating them. The CDR3 extends over 14 amino acids. This receptor was identified in a human donor with melanoma. This chain connects TRBV23-1 to TRBJ1-5; D remains unclear. TRBV23-1 is marked as an open reading frame, function uncertain. The sample here was CD8+ T cells sorted from blood (inferred from file names), taken from a patient given nivolumab and ipilimumab in sequence. In DNA form, the CDR3 reads TGCGCCAGCAGTTATACCGGTAGCAATCAGCCCCAGCATTTT. This sequence encodes CASSYTGSNQPQHF.